This TCR beta chain derives from a study of human T cells and chemical hapten exposure. CDR1 is LNHDA and CDR2 is SQIVND in the germline V gene (reference sequence). Trimming removed 3 bases at V and 3 bases at J, with 11 bases between. CDR3 length: 14 residues. Each CDR3 protein gets one entry after TCRdb re-called the RACE reads with MiXCR. The sample yields a few hundred thousand distinct CDR3 sequences, around 7% seen once. Time point reported: pre-sensitization, week 0. Treatment of the sample: therapeutic diphenylcyclopropenone sensitization with weekly scalp DPC. The source was whole blood, collected in connection with sensitization to the hapten diphenylcyclopropenone (DPC). The chain links TRBV19 to TRBJ2-5, with TRBD1 as a possible D gene (5 bases). The TCR sequence derives from a man younger than 30 with alopecia areata. Some clones in this sample may be carry-over from other donors' samples. In nucleotides, the CDR3 is TGTGCCAGTAGTATTCGCTCCAGGGAAGAGACCCAGTACTTC. Encoded protein: CASSIRSREETQYF.